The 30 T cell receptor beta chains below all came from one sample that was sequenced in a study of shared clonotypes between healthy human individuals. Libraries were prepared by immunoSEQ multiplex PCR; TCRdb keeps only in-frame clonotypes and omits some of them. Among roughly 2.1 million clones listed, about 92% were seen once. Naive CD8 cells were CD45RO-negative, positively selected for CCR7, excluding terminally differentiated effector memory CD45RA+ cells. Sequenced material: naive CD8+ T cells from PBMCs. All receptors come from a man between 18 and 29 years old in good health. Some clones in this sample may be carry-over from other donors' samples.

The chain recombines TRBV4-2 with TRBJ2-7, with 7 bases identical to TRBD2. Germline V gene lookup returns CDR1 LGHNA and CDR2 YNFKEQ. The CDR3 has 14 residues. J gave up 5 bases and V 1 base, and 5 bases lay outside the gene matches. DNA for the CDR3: TGTGCCAGCAGCCAAGGAGGGAGCGGGGACGAGCAGTACTTC. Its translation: CASSQGGSGDEQYF.

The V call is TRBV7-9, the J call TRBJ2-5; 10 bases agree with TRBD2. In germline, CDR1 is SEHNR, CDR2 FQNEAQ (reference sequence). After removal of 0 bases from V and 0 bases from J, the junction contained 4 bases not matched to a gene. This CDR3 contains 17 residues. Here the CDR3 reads CASSLASGGIYQETQYF. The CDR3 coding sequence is TGTGCCAGCAGCTTAGCTAGCGGGGGGATTTACCAAGAGACCCAGTACTTC.

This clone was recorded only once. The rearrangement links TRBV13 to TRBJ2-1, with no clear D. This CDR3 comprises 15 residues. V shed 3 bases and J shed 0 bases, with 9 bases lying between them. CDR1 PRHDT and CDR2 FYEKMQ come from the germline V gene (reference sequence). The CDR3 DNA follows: TGTGCCAGCAGCTTCCCATTAAGCTCCTACAATGAGCAGTTCTTC. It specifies CASSFPLSSYNEQFF.

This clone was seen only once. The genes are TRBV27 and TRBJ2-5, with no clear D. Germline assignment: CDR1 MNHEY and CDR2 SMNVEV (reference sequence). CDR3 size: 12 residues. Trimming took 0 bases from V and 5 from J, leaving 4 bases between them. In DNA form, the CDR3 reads TGTGCCAGCAGTTTATCGGAGGAGACCCAGTACTTC. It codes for CASSLSEETQYF.

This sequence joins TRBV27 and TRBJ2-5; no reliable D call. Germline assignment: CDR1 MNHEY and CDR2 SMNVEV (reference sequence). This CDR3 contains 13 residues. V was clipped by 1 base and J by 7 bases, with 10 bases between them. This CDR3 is CASSLFIFGTQYF. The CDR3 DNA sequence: TGTGCCAGCAGTTTATTTATTTTCGGGACCCAGTACTTC.

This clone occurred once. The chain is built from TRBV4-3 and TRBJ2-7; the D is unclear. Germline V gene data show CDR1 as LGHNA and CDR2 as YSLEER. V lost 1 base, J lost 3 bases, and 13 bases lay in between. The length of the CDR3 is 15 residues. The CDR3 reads CASSQGSSGLYEQYF. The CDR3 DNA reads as TGCGCCAGCAGCCAAGGCAGTAGTGGGCTCTACGAGCAGTACTTC.

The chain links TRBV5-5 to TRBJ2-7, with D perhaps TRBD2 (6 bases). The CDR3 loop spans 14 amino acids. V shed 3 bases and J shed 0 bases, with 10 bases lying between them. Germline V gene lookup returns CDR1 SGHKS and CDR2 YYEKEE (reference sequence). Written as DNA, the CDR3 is TGTGCCAGCAGCTGGGGGGACCGCTCCTACGAGCAGTACTTC. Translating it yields CASSWGDRSYEQYF.

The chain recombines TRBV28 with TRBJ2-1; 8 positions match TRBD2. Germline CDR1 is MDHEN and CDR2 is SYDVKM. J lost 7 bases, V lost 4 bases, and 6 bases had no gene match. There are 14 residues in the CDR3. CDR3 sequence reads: CASSWAGGINEQFF. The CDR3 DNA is TGTGCCAGCAGTTGGGCGGGGGGTATAAATGAGCAGTTCTTC.

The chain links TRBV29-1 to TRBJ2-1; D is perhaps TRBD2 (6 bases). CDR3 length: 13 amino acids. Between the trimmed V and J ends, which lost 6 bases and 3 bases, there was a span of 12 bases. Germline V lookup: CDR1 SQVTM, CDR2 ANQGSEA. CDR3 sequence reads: CSVTLGGYNEQFF. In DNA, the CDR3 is TGCAGCGTCACCCTCGGGGGCTACAATGAGCAGTTCTTC.

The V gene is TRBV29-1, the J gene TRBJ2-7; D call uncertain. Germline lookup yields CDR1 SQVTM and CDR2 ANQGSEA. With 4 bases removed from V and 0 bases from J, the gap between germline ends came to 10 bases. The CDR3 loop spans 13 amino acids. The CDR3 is CSVGTFGSYEQYF. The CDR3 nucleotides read TGCAGCGTTGGTACATTCGGCTCCTACGAGCAGTACTTC.

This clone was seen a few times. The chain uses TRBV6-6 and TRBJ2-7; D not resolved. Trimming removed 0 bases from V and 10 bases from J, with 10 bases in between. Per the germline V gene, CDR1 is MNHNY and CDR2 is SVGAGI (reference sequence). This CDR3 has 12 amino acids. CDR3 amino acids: CASSYSSTDQYF. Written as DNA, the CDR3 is TGTGCCAGCAGTTACTCCTCGACGGATCAGTACTTC.

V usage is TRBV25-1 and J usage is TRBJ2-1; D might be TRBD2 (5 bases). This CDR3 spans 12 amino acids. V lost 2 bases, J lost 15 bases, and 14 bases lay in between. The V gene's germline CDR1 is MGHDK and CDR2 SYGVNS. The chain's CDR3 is CASSEAGIMVFF. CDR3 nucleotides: TGTGCCAGCAGTGAAGCCGGGATAATGGTGTTCTTC. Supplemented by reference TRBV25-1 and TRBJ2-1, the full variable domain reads EADIYQTPRYLVIGTGKKITLECSQTMGHDKMYWYQQDPGMELHLIHYSYGVNSTEKGDLSSESTVSRIRTEHFPLTLESARPSHTSQYLCASSEAGIMVFFGPGTRLTVL.

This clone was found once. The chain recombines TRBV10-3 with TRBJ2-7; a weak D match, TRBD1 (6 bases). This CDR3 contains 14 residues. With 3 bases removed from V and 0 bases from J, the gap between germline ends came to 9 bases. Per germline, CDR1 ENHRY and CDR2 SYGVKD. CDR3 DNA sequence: TGTGCCATCAGTGACCAGGGGAGCTCCTACGAGCAGTACTTC. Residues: CAISDQGSSYEQYF.

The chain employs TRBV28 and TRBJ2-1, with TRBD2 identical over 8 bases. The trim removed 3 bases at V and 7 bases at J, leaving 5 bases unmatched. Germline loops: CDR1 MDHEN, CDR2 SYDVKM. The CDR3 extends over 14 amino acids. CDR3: CASSFGLAQNEQFF. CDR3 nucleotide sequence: TGTGCCAGCAGTTTTGGACTAGCCCAGAATGAGCAGTTCTTC.

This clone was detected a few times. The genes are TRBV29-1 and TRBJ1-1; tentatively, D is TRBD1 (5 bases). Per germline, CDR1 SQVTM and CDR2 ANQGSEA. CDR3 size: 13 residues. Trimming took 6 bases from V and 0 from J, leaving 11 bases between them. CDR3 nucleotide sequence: TGCAGCGTGGGGGACCGTATGAACACTGAAGCTTTCTTT. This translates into CSVGDRMNTEAFF.

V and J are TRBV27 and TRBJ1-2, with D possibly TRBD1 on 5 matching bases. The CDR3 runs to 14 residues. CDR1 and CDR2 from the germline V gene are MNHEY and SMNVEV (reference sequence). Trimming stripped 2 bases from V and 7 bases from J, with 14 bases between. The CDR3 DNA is TGTGCCAGCAGTTTAAACAGGCTCTCGGGTGGCTACACCTTC. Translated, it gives CASSLNRLSGGYTF.

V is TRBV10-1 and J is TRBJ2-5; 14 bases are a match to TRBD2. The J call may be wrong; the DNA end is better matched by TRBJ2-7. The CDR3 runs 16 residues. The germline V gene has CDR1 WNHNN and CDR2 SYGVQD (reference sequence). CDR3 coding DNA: TGCGCCAGCAGTGAGGGGTGGACTAGCGGGAGGTACGAGCAGTACTTC. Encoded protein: CASSEGWTSGRYEQYF.

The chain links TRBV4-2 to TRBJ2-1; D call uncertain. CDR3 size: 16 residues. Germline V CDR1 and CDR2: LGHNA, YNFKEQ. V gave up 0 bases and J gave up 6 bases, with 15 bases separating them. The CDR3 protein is CASSQDKIEPTNEQFF. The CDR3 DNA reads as TGTGCCAGCAGCCAAGATAAGATTGAGCCAACCAATGAGCAGTTCTTC.

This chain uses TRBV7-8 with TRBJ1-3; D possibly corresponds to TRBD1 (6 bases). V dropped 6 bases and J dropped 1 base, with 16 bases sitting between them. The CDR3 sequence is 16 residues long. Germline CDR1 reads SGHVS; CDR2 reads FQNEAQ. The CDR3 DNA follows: TGTGCCAGCAGTCCTGGGGGGCGCGTTTCTGGAAACACCATATATTTT. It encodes CASSPGGRVSGNTIYF.

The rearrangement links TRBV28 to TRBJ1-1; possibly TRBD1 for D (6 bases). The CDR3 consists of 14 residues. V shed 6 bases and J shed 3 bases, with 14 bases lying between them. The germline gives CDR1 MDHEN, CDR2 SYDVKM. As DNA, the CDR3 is TGTGCCAGCAGACCTACAGGGATACACACTGAAGCTTTCTTT. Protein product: CASRPTGIHTEAFF.

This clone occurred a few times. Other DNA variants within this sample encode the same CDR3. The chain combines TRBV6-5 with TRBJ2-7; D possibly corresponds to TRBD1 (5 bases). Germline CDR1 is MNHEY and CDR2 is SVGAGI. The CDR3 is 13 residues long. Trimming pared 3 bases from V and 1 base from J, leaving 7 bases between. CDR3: CASSYDSSYEQYF. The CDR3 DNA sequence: TGTGCCAGCAGTTATGACAGTTCCTACGAGCAGTACTTC.

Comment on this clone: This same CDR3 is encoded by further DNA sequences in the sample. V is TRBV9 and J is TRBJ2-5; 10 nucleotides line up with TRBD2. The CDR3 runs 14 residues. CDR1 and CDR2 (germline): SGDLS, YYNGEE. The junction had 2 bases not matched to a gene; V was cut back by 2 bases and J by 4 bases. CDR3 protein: CASSVSGRGETQYF. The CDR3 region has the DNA TGTGCCAGCAGCGTGAGCGGGAGGGGAGAGACCCAGTACTTC. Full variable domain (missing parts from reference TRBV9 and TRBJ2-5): DSGVTQTPKHLITATGQRVTLRCSPRSGDLSVYWYQQSLDQGLQFLIQYYNGEERAKGNILERFSAQQFPDLHSELNLSSLELGDSALYFCASSVSGRGETQYFGPGTRLLVL.

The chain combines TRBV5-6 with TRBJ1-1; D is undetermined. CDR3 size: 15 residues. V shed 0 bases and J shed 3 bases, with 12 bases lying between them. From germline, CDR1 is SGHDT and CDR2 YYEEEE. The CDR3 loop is CASSLASGKDTEAFF. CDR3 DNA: TGTGCCAGCAGCTTGGCCAGCGGGAAGGACACTGAAGCTTTCTTT.

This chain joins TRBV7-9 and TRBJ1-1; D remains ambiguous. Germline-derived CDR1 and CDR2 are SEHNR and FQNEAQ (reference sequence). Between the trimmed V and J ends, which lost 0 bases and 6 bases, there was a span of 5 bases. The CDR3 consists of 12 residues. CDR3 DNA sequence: TGTGCCAGCAGCTTAGCGGGCCCTGAAGCTTTCTTT. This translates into CASSLAGPEAFF.

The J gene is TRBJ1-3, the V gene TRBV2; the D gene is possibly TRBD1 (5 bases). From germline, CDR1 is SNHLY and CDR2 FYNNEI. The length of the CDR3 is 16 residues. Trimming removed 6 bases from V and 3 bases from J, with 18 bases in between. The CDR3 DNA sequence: TGTGCCAGCAGCCCAAGGCCAGGGAGGTTTGGAAACACCATATATTTT. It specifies CASSPRPGRFGNTIYF. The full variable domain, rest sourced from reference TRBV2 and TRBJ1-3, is EPEVTQTPSHQVTQMGQEVILRCVPISNHLYFYWYRQILGQKVEFLVSFYNNEISEKSEIFDDQFSVERPDGSNFTLKIRSTKLEDSAMYFCASSPRPGRFGNTIYFGEGSWLTVV.

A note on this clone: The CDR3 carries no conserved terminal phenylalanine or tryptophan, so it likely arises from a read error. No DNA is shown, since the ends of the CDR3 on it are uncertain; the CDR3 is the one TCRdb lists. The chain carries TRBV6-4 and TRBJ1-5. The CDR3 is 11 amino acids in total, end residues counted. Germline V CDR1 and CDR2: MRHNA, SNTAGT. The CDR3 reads CASSDSTGTIE.

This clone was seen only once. The CDR3 here is CATPPGFSYEQYF. The CDR3 bases are TGCGCCACTCCTCCTGGGTTCTCCTACGAGCAGTACTTC. The genes are TRBV10-2 and TRBJ2-7; D unresolved. Germline CDR1 reads WSHSY; CDR2 reads SAAADI. This CDR3 comprises 13 residues. V lost 10 bases and J lost 0, with 13 bases in between.

The CDR3 protein is CASSLVGLAGGTGELFF. Here the CDR3 DNA reads TGTGCCAGCAGTTTAGTTGGACTAGCGGGAGGTACCGGGGAGCTGTTTTTT. The gene calls are TRBV27 and TRBJ2-2, with 14 bases identical to TRBD2. The V and J ends lost 2 bases and 5 bases, in that order; junction bases with no gene match: 4. This CDR3 has 17 residues. Per germline, CDR1 MNHEY and CDR2 SMNVEV (reference sequence).

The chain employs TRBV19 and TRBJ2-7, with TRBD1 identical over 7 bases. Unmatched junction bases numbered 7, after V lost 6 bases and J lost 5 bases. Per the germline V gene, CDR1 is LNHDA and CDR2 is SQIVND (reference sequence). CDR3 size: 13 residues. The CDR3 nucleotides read TGTGCCAGTAGAGAGACAGGGCGCCACGAGCAGTACTTC. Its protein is CASRETGRHEQYF. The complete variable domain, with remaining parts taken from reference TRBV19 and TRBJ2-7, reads DGGITQSPKYLFRKEGQNVTLSCEQNLNHDAMYWYRQDPGQGLRLIYYSQIVNDFQKGDIAEGYSVSREKKESFPLTVTSAQKNPTAFYLCASRETGRHEQYFGPGTRLTVT.

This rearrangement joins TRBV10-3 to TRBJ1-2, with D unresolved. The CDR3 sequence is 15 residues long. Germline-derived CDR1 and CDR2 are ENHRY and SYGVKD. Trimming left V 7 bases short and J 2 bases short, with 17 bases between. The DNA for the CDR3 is TGTGCCATCACCGACATAGACACCTTCAACTATGGCTACACCTTC. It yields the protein CAITDIDTFNYGYTF.